The sequence of this TCR beta chain was determined in a study of shared clonotypes between healthy human individuals. Study-wide context: Each donor had three CD4 naive, three CD4 memory, two CD8 naive and one CD8 memory plate.

This CDR3 spans 18 amino acids. Germline V gene lookup returns CDR1 MNHEY and CDR2 SMNVEV (reference sequence). After removal of 5 bases from V and 1 base from J, the junction contained 9 bases not matched to a gene. Deep-level assay runs were performed. Sequencing used immunoSEQ multiplex PCR; TCRdb keeps in-frame clones, though not all of them. The sample lists some 1.4 million clones, over 95% seen once, with about 1.2% in the top ten. The clonotype comes from a man aged 25-40 years in good health. The chain recombines TRBV27 with TRBJ2-3, with 13 bases aligning to TRBD2. Sequencing was carried out using naive CD4+ T cells sorted from blood. The subset: CD45RA+ positively selected. Here the CDR3 DNA reads TGTGCCAGCAGTGCCCGACTAGCGGGAGGATTTGGCACAGATACGCAGTATTTT. Translated: CASSARLAGGFGTDTQYF.